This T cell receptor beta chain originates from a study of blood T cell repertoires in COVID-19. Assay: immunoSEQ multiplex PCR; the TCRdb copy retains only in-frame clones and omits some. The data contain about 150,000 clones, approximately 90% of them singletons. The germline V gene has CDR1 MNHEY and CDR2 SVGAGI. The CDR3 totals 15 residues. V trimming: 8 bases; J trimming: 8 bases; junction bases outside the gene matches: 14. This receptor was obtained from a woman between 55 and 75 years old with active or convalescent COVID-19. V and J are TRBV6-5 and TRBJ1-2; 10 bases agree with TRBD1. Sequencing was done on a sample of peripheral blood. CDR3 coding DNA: TGTGCCAGCCTCCTAGATCCGGGACAGGGGTTGGGCTACACCTTC. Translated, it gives CASLLDPGQGLGYTF.